This T cell receptor (beta chain) was retrieved from a study of T cell responses to AZD1222 COVID-19 vaccine. Study-level findings and limits: The number of AZD1222 recipients seropositive at baseline was only five to seven.

Concerning this clone itself: Antigen specificity is unknown.

Libraries were prepared by immunoSEQ multiplex PCR; TCRdb keeps only in-frame clonotypes and omits some of them. Of approximately 140,000 clones listed, roughly 90% are singletons. V was clipped by 5 bases and J by 4 bases; unmatched bases: 4. CDR1 and CDR2 (germline): KGHSH, LQKENI. The CDR3 sequence is 14 residues long. V gene TRBV18 combines with J gene TRBJ1-1; TRBD1 aligns across 10 bases. The clonotype comes from an adult who received the AZD1222 COVID-19 vaccine. Material: peripheral blood, obtained 28 days after the second AZD1222 dose. The DNA for the CDR3 is TGTGCCAGCTCAAGGGGGACAGGGGTCACTGAAGCTTTCTTT. This encodes CASSRGTGVTEAFF. Full variable domain (rest looked up from reference TRBV18 and TRBJ1-1): NAGVMQNPRHLVRRRGQEARLRCSPMKGHSHVYWYRQLPEEGLKFMVYLQKENIIDESGMPKERFSAEFPKEGPSILRIQQVVRGDSAAYFCASSRGTGVTEAFFGQGTRLTVV.